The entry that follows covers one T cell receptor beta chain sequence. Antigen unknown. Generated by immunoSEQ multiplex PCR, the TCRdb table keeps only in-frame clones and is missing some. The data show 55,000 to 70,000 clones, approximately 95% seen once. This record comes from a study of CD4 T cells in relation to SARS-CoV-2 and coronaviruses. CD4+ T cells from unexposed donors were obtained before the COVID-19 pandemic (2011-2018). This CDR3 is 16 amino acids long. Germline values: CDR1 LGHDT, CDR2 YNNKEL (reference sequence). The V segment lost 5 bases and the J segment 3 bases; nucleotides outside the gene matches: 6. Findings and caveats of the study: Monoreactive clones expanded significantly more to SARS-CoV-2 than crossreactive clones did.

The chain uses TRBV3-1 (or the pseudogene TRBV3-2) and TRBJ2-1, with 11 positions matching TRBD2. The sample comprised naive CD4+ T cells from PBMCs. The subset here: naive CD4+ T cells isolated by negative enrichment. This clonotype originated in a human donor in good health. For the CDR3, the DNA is TGTGCCAGCAGCTTCATAGCGGGAGGGGGCTACAATGAGCAGTTCTTC. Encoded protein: CASSFIAGGGYNEQFF.